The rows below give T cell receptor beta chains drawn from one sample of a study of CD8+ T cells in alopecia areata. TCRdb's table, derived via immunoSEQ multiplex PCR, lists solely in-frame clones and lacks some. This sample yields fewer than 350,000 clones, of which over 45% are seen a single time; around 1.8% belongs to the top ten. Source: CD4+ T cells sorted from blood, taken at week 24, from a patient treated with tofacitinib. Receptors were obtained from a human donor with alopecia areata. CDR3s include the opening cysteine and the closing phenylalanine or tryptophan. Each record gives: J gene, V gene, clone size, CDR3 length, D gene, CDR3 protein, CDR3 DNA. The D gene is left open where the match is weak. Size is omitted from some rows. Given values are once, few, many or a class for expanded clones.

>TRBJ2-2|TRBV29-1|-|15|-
CSVRGGTANTGELFF
TGCAGCGTTAGGGGGGGGACAGCGAACACCGGGGAGCTGTTTTTT
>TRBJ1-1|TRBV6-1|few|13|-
CASSATAATEAFF
TGTGCCAGCAGTGCGACAGCGGCCACTGAAGCTTTCTTT
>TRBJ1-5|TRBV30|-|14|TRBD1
CAWSMGQGNQPQHF
TGTGCCTGGAGTATGGGACAGGGAAATCAGCCCCAGCATTTT
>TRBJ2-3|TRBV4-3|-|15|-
CASSQFGTQTDTQYF
TGCGCCAGCAGCCAATTCGGGACTCAAACAGATACGCAGTATTTT
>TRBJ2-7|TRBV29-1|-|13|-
CSVVGQGTYEQYF
TGCAGCGTTGTGGGTCAGGGGACTTACGAGCAGTACTTC
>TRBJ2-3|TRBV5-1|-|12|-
CASSGGRDTQYF
TGCGCCAGCAGCGGCGGACGAGATACGCAGTATTTT
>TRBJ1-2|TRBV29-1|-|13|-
CSVHTAREDGYTF
TGCAGCGTTCACACGGCTAGGGAGGATGGCTACACCTTC
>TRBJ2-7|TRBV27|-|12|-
CASSLISYEQYF
TGTGCCAGCAGTTTAATCTCCTACGAGCAGTACTTC
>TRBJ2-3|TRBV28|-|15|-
CASSETGGATDTQYF
TGTGCCAGCAGTGAGACCGGAGGGGCGACAGATACGCAGTATTTT
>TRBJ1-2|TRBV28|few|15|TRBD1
CASSLGTGERYGYTF
TGTGCCAGCAGTTTGGGGACAGGGGAGCGATATGGCTACACCTTC
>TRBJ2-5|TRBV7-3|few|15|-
CASSLTVAPQETQYF
TGTGCCAGCAGCTTAACCGTGGCACCTCAAGAGACCCAGTACTTC
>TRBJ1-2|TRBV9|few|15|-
CASSVAPQGSGGYTF
TGTGCCAGCAGCGTAGCCCCCCAGGGATCGGGTGGCTACACCTTC
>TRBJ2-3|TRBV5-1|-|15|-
CASSLAQAGTDTQYF
TGCGCCAGCAGCTTGGCCCAGGCGGGGACAGATACGCAGTATTTT
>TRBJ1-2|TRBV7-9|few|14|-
CASSSRTGADSYTF
TGTGCCAGCAGCTCACGTACCGGGGCCGATAGCTACACCTTC
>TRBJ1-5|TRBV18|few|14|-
CASSGSRGNQPQHF
TGTGCCAGCTCGGGGTCGCGCGGCAATCAGCCCCAGCATTTT
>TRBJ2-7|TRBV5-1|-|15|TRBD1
CASSLADRVVYEQYF
TGCGCCAGCAGCTTGGCGGACAGGGTGGTCTACGAGCAGTACTTC
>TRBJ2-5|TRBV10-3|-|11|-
CAISEKETQYF
TGTGCCATCAGTGAGAAAGAGACCCAGTACTTC
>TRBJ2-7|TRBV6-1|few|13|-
CASSLGQSYEQYF
TGTGCCAGCAGTTTGGGGCAGTCCTACGAGCAGTACTTC
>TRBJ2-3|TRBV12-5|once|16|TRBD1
CASGSPAGGSTDTQYF
TGTGCTAGTGGTTCCCCTGCAGGGGGTAGCACAGATACGCAGTATTTT
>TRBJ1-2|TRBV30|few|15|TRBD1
CAWSAYDKGQGSYTF
TGTGCCTGGAGTGCCTACGATAAGGGACAGGGATCCTACACCTTC
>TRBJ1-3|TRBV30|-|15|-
CAWSPGTAAGNTIYF
TGTGCCTGGAGTCCAGGGACCGCCGCTGGAAACACCATATATTTT
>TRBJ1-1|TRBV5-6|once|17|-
CASSFIRDSGWETEAFF
TGTGCCAGCAGCTTCATCCGGGACTCCGGATGGGAGACTGAAGCTTTCTTT
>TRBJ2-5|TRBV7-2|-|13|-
CASSWRAQETQYF
TGTGCCAGCAGCTGGAGAGCGCAAGAGACCCAGTACTTC
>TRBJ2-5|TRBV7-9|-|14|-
CASSPKWGVETQYF
TGTGCCAGCAGCCCCAAGTGGGGGGTAGAGACCCAGTACTTC
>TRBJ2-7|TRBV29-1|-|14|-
CSVDWDKYSYEQYF
TGCAGCGTTGATTGGGACAAGTACTCCTACGAGCAGTACTTC
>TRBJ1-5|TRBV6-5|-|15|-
CASRKQVNSNQPQHF
TGTGCCAGCAGAAAACAGGTTAATAGCAATCAGCCCCAGCATTTT
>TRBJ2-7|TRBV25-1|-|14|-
CASSERGLNYEQYF
TGTGCCAGCAGTGAACGGGGGCTCAACTACGAGCAGTACTTC
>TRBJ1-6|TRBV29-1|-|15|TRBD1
CSVVDRGQRNSPLHF
TGCAGCGTTGTCGACAGGGGGCAGAGGAATTCACCCCTCCACTTT
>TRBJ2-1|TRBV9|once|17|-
CASSVGYQANLYNEQFF
TGTGCCAGCAGCGTAGGTTACCAAGCCAATCTCTACAATGAGCAGTTCTTC
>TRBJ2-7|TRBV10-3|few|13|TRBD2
CAITASGSYEQYF
TGTGCCATCACGGCTAGCGGCTCCTACGAGCAGTACTTC
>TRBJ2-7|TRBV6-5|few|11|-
CASSRAGNEYF
TGTGCCAGCAGTCGGGCAGGGAACGAGTACTTC
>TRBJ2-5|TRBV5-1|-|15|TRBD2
CASSIGLAGRETQYF
TGCGCCAGCAGCATTGGACTAGCGGGGCGAGAGACCCAGTACTTC
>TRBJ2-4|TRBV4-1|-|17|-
CASSQVGGGVAKNIQYF
TGCGCCAGCAGCCAAGTAGGAGGGGGAGTAGCCAAAAACATTCAGTACTTC
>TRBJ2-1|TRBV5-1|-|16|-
CASSLGPGQSYNEQFF
TGCGCCAGCAGCTTGGGCCCGGGACAATCCTACAATGAGCAGTTCTTC
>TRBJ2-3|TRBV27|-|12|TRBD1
CASRTGADTQYF
TGTGCCAGCAGGACAGGGGCAGATACGCAGTATTTT
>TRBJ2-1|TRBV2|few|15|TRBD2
CASSMSSGFYNEQFF
TGTGCCAGCTCGATGAGTAGCGGGTTCTACAATGAGCAGTTCTTC
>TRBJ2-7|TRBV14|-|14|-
CASSQIGPDYEQYF
TGTGCCAGCAGCCAAATAGGCCCTGACTACGAGCAGTACTTC
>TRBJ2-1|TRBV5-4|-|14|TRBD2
CASSFTSGENEQFF
TGTGCCAGCAGCTTCACTAGCGGGGAGAATGAGCAGTTCTTC
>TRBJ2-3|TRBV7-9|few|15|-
CASSLRPGGRDTQYF
TGTGCCAGCAGCTTACGTCCCGGGGGGCGTGATACGCAGTATTTT
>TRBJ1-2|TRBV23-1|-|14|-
CASSQSGSSGGYTF
TGCGCCAGCAGTCAATCGGGGAGTTCCGGGGGCTACACCTTC
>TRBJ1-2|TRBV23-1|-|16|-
CASSQLCPQLGGGYTF
TGCGCCAGCAGTCAGTTGTGTCCGCAATTAGGGGGTGGCTACACCTTC
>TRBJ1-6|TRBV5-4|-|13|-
CASSPDGNSPLHF
TGTGCCAGCAGCCCTGACGGAAATTCACCCCTCCACTTT
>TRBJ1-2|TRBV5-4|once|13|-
CASSSGARHGYTF
TGTGCCAGCAGCTCCGGGGCTCGGCATGGCTACACCTTC
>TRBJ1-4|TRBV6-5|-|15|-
CASKKSPGEGEKLFF
TGTGCCAGCAAAAAATCGCCGGGGGAAGGAGAAAAACTGTTTTTT
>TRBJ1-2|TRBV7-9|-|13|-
CASSFPAGYGYTF
TGTGCCAGCAGCTTCCCGGCCGGCTATGGCTACACCTTC
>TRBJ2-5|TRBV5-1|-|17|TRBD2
CASSPGLAGGRQETQYF
TGCGCCAGCAGCCCCGGACTAGCGGGGGGGCGCCAAGAGACCCAGTACTTC
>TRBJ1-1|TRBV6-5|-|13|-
CASSPVENTEAFF
TGTGCCAGCAGCCCTGTAGAGAACACTGAAGCTTTCTTT
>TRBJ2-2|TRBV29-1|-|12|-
CSVLGSSGELFF
TGCAGCGTTTTGGGTTCATCCGGGGAGCTGTTTTTT
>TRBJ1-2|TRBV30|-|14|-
CAWSVRAVDYGYTF
TGTGCCTGGAGTGTTCGGGCCGTAGACTATGGCTACACCTTC
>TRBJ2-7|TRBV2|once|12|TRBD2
CASSGEGREQYF
TGTGCCAGCAGCGGGGAGGGTAGAGAGCAGTACTTC
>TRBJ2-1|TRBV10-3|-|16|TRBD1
CAISDPRQGTANEQFF
TGTGCCATCAGTGACCCCAGACAGGGTACGGCCAATGAGCAGTTCTTC
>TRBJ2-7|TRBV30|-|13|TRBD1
CALIGQGSYEQYF
TGTGCCTTGATAGGACAGGGCTCCTACGAGCAGTACTTC
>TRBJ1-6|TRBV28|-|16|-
CASSLYGSSYNSPLHF
TGTGCCAGCAGTTTATACGGGAGCTCCTATAATTCACCCCTCCACTTT
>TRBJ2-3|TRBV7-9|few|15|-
CASSLASSAADTQYF
TGTGCCAGCAGCTTAGCGTCGTCCGCGGCAGATACGCAGTATTTT
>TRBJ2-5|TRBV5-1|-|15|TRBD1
CASSLAIQGGETQYF
TGCGCCAGCAGCTTGGCAATACAGGGGGGAGAGACCCAGTACTTC
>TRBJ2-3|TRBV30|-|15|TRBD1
CAWSVLGGSTDTQYF
TGTGCCTGGAGTGTACTAGGGGGCAGCACAGATACGCAGTATTTT
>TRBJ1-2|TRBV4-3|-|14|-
CASSQELLYYGYTF
TGCGCCAGCAGCCAAGAGCTACTCTACTATGGCTACACCTTC
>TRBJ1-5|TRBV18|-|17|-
CASSPEGSTVTYQPQHF
TGTGCCAGCTCACCAGAGGGGAGCACAGTTACCTATCAGCCCCAGCATTTT